These 18 T cell receptor beta chains were sequenced from one sample in a study of T-cell reconstitution after alpha-beta-depleted transplantation in children (TCRdb year 2016). The library was generated by PCR. Sequencing relied on an Illumina HiSeq 2500. TCR library preparation used molecular barcoding, with unique molecular identifiers applied to normalize quantification of the TCRbeta repertoire. TCRdb reworked the public reads: Q25 trimming with fastp, MiXCR clone assembly, productive beta chains retained. Under each unique CDR3 protein, matching rows form one entry showing the most common genes and DNA. In this sample the table shows about 280,000 distinct CDR3 sequences, approximately 10% of which occur a single time. In total, the top ten clones hold about 20% of the sample. Taken with the paper, the label for treatment or condition translates to: allogeneic hematopoietic cell transplantation with graft depleted of TCRalphabeta T cells and CD19 B cells.

Sample: peripheral blood, taken 180 days after TCRalphabeta/CD19-depleted stem cell transplant. The receptors here all came from a male patient aged 2 to 9 who had a stem cell transplant for chronic granulomatous disease, so the T cells may come from the graft donor.

This clonotype showed up many times. The genes are TRBV5-1 and TRBJ2-7; 7 bases fit TRBD2. Germline CDR1 reads SGHRS; CDR2 reads YFSETQ. There are 17 residues in the CDR3. The V gene end was trimmed by 4 bases and the J gene end by 3 bases; junction bases not matched to a gene: 16. In nucleotides, the CDR3 is TGCGCCAGCAGCCGAAGCCTTCCAGCGGGGAAGCACTACGAGCAGTACTTC. The encoded protein is CASSRSLPAGKHYEQYF.

This clonotype was picked up many times. This rearrangement joins TRBV21-1 to TRBJ2-7; the table gives TRBD1 as D, unverified against the DNA. TRBV21-1 is a listed pseudogene. This CDR3 has 13 amino acids. The CDR3 reads CASTTGTGREQYF. Written as DNA, the CDR3 is TGTGCCAGCACCACCGGGACAGGGCGGGAGCAGTACTTC.

In its sample, this clonotype was seen many times. The chain links TRBV4-2 to TRBJ2-5; possible D gene TRBD2, 6 bases. Trimming removed 3 bases from V and 0 bases from J, with 17 bases in between. Germline-derived CDR1 and CDR2 are LGHNA and YNFKEQ. The CDR3 runs to 17 residues. The CDR3 region is CASSQAGPLGYQETQYF. Written as DNA, the CDR3 is TGTGCCAGCAGCCAGGCGGGACCCCTGGGGTACCAAGAGACCCAGTACTTC.

This clonotype has ten or more counts. The genes are TRBV4-1 and TRBJ1-5, with unresolved D. The V gene lost 1 base and the J gene lost 6 bases, with 7 bases spanning the gap. CDR1 and CDR2 from the germline V gene are MGHRA and YSYEKL. The CDR3 totals 13 residues. CDR3 amino acids: CASSQAVSQPQHF. As DNA, the CDR3 is TGCGCCAGCAGCCAAGCGGTGAGTCAGCCCCAGCATTTT.

This clonotype has ten or more counts. The chain uses TRBV11-2 and TRBJ2-3; TRBD1 is a possible D gene (6 bases). Germline lookup yields CDR1 SGHAT and CDR2 FQNNGV. The CDR3 covers 15 residues. The V gene lost 3 bases and the J gene lost 1 base, with 11 bases spanning the gap. CDR3 DNA: TGTGCCAGCAGCTTCAGGGGTGGGGGCACAGATACGCAGTATTTT. Its protein is CASSFRGGGTDTQYF.

The chain joins TRBV12-3 or TRBV12-4 to TRBJ2-3; 8 nucleotides match TRBD2. This CDR3 comprises 15 residues. Germline trimming cut 2 bases from V and 7 bases from J; bases unmatched to any gene: 8. Written as DNA, the CDR3 is TGTGCCAGCAGTTTACGAGGCGGGAGGAAACATACGCAGTATTTT. This sequence encodes CASSLRGGRKHTQYF.

This clonotype appeared many times. This chain uses TRBV7-6 with TRBJ2-3; a weak D match, TRBD2 (6 bases). This CDR3 spans 12 amino acids. V lost 2 bases, J lost 11 bases, and 11 bases lay in between. Germline V gives CDR1 SGHVS, CDR2 FNYEAQ. CDR3 sequence reads: CASSLLATEQYF. In nucleotides, the CDR3 is TGTGCCAGCAGCTTACTAGCGACTGAGCAGTATTTT.

Details on this clonotype: This clone may be a read error of a much larger clone one base away. The CDR3 region has the DNA TGCAGCGCAACGGACCCCTTCTGCAATGAGCAGTTCTTC. Amino acid sequence: CSATDPFCNEQFF. This chain uses TRBV29-1 with TRBJ2-1; D remains ambiguous. The CDR3 has 13 amino acids. V was shortened by 7 bases and J by 6 bases, with 16 bases between the two germline ends. Looked up from germline, CDR1 is SQVTM and CDR2 is ANQGSEA.

As regards this clonotype: An end of the junction does not agree with germline; a read error may underlie this. The chain uses TRBV3-1 and TRBJ2-5; possible D gene TRBD1, 6 bases. This CDR3 region has 17 residues. CDR1 is LGHDT and CDR2 is YNNKEL in the germline V gene (reference sequence). As DNA, the CDR3 is TGTGCCTGCAGCCAAGAGGCCCCAGGGGTCCTGCGAGAGACCCAGTACTTC. Translating gives CACSQEAPGVLRETQYF.

The table lists this clonotype with a count of one. This may come from a read error, since a much larger clone is one base off. The chain employs TRBV12-3 or TRBV12-4 and TRBJ2-1; TRBD2 matches at 10 bases. The CDR3 runs to 19 residues. Here the CDR3 DNA reads TGTGCCTGCAGTCCTCGACTAGCGGGCCCTATGAGCTCCTACAATGAGCAGTTCTTC. Residues: CACSPRLAGPMSSYNEQFF.

This clonotype appeared many times. The chain has TRBV7-2 and TRBJ2-7; D remains unclear. This CDR3 has 14 amino acids. With 0 bases removed from V and 3 bases from J, the gap between germline ends came to 9 bases. The germline V gene has CDR1 SGHTA and CDR2 FQGNSA. The CDR3 spells CASSLAGDFYEQYF. CDR3 in DNA: TGTGCCAGCAGCTTAGCAGGTGACTTCTACGAGCAGTACTTC.

This clonotype was counted only a few times. The DNA of the CDR3 is TGTGCCAGCAGTTTATTGCGGGACAGTACCTACAATGAGCAGTTCTTC. This translates into CASSLLRDSTYNEQFF. This sequence joins TRBV28 and TRBJ2-1, with D perhaps TRBD1 (7 bases). V was trimmed by 1 base and J by 2 bases, leaving 12 bases between them. CDR1 is MDHEN, CDR2 SYDVKM, per germline. This CDR3 region has 16 residues.

This clonotype was counted ten times or more. The V and J genes are TRBV7-2 and TRBJ2-1; D perhaps matches TRBD1 (5 bases). Trimming took 3 bases from V and 5 from J, leaving 14 bases between them. The germline V gene has CDR1 SGHTA and CDR2 FQGNSA. The CDR3 consists of 15 residues. CDR3 region: CASSFRSGMNNEQFF. CDR3 nucleotides: TGTGCCAGCAGCTTCAGGTCAGGGATGAACAATGAGCAGTTCTTC.

In this sample, this clonotype turned up many times. V gene TRBV7-9 combines with J gene TRBJ2-7; 12 nucleotides line up with TRBD2. The germline gives CDR1 SEHNR, CDR2 FQNEAQ (reference sequence). The CDR3 sequence is 15 residues long. V lost 5 bases and J lost 4; bases outside the gene matches: 6. The CDR3 reads CASSRLAGEEYEQYF. The CDR3 DNA reads as TGTGCCAGCAGCAGACTAGCGGGAGAGGAGTACGAGCAGTACTTC.

Ten or more counts support this clonotype. The J gene is TRBJ2-2, the V gene TRBV29-1, with D maybe TRBD1 (6 bases). Germline values: CDR1 SQVTM, CDR2 ANQGSEA. CDR3 length: 14 amino acids. The V end was cut by 4 bases, the J end by 1 base, with 10 bases between. The CDR3 loop is CSVARTENTGELFF. CDR3 sequence (DNA): TGCAGCGTTGCGCGGACAGAGAACACCGGGGAGCTGTTTTTT.

This clonotype was seen at least ten times. The rearrangement links TRBV20-1 to TRBJ2-4; 8 bases are a match to TRBD1. J lost 13 bases, V lost 3 bases, and 14 bases had no gene match. The CDR3 covers 14 residues. CDR1 is DFQATT and CDR2 is SNEGSKA in the germline V gene (reference sequence). CDR3 sequence reads: CSASPGTGPTTQYF. CDR3 nucleotide sequence: TGCAGTGCTAGCCCCGGGACAGGTCCCACCACGCAGTACTTC.

This clonotype was seen ten or more times. The chain combines TRBV7-2 with TRBJ2-3; D is perhaps TRBD1 (6 bases). Between the trimmed V and J ends, which lost 4 bases and 0 bases, there was a span of 17 bases. The CDR3 has 17 residues. Germline V gives CDR1 SGHTA, CDR2 FQGNSA. CDR3 protein: CASSSKGQIVSTDTQYF. The CDR3 region has the DNA TGTGCCAGCAGCTCAAAAGGACAGATTGTTAGCACAGATACGCAGTATTTT.

This clonotype was seen at least ten times. This chain links TRBV28 with TRBJ2-7; D is unresolved. The V end lost 3 bases, the J end lost 3 bases, and 6 bases lay between the germline ends. CDR1 and CDR2 from the germline V gene are MDHEN and SYDVKM. CDR3 size: 12 residues. Here the CDR3 reads CASSLTLYEQYF. DNA for the CDR3: TGTGCCAGCAGTTTGACTCTCTACGAGCAGTACTTC. The entire variable domain, with the rest obtained from reference TRBV28 and TRBJ2-7, is as follows: DVKVTQSSRYLVKRTGEKVFLECVQDMDHENMFWYRQDPGLGLRLIYFSYDVKMKEKGDIPEGYSVSREKKERFSLILESASTNQTSMYLCASSLTLYEQYFGPGTRLTVT.